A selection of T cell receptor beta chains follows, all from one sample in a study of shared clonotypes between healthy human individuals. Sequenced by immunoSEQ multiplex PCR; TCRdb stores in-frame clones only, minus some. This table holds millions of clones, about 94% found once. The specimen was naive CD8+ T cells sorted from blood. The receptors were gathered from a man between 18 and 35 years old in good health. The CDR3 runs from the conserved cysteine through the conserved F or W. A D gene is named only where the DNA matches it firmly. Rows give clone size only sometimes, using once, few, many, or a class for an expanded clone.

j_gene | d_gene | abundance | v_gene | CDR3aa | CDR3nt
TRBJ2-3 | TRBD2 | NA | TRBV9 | CASSVGFAGVSTDTQYF | TGTGCCAGCAGCGTAGGGTTTGCGGGGGTTAGCACAGATACGCAGTATTTT
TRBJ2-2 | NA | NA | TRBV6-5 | CASKSTGGRTGELFF | TGTGCCAGCAAATCAACGGGGGGCAGAACCGGGGAGCTGTTTTTT
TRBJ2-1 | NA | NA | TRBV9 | CASSGAGTSYNEQFF | TGTGCCAGCAGCGGAGCCGGAACCTCCTACAATGAGCAGTTCTTC
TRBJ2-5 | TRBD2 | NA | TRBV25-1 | CAAPLAGGRETQYF | TGTGCCGCCCCACTAGCGGGAGGTCGGGAGACCCAGTACTTC
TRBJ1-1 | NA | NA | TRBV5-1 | CASSSEGGTMNTEAFF | TGCGCCAGCAGCTCCGAGGGGGGGACGATGAACACTGAAGCTTTCTTT
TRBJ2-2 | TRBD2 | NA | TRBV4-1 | CASTPREALNTGELFF | TGCGCCAGCACCCCACGGGAGGCCCTAAACACCGGGGAGCTGTTTTTT
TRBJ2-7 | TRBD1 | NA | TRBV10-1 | CASSHGQGISYEQYF | TGCGCCAGCAGCCATGGACAGGGGATTTCCTACGAGCAGTACTTC
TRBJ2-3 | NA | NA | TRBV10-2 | CASSELGAHTDTQYF | TGCGCCAGCAGTGAATTGGGTGCCCACACAGATACGCAGTATTTT
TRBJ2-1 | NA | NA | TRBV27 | CASSLRTPSSYNEQFF | TGTGCCAGCAGTTTGCGGACCCCTAGCTCCTACAATGAGCAGTTCTTC
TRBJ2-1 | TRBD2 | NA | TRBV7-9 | CASSLAPGGHNEQFF | TGTGCCAGCAGCTTAGCGCCGGGAGGCCACAATGAGCAGTTCTTC
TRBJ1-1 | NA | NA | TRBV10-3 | CAISGIAEAFF | TGTGCCATCAGTGGCATTGCTGAAGCTTTCTTT
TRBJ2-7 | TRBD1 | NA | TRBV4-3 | CASSLGQGKAYEQYF | TGCGCCAGCAGCCTAGGACAGGGTAAAGCCTACGAGCAGTACTTC
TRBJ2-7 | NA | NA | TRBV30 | CAWSVGGGYEQYF | TGTGCCTGGAGTGTAGGGGGGGGCTACGAGCAGTACTTC
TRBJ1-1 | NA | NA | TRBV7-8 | CASSLPPEAFF | TGTGCCAGCAGCTTGCCCCCTGAAGCTTTCTTT
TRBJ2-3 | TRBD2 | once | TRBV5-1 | CASSLVPSGGGTDTQYF | TGCGCCAGCAGCTTGGTTCCTAGCGGGGGGGGCACAGATACGCAGTATTTT
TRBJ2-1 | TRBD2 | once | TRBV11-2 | CASSLGRTRADSFGEFF | TGTGCCAGCAGCTTGGGCCGGACTAGAGCCGACAGTTTCGGCGAGTTCTTC
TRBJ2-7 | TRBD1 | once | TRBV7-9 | CASRGGGQGAYEQYF | TGTGCCAGCAGGGGAGGAGGACAGGGGGCCTACGAGCAGTACTTC
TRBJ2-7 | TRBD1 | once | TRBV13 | CASSPGQGTGYEQYF | TGTGCCAGCAGCCCAGGACAGGGAACCGGCTACGAGCAGTACTTC
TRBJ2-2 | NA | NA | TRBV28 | CASSLSGDANTGELFF | TGTGCCAGCAGTTTATCTGGGGATGCGAACACCGGGGAGCTGTTTTTT
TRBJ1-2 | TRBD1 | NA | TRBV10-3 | CAISEMTGKDYGYTF | TGTGCCATCAGTGAAATGACAGGGAAAGACTATGGCTACACCTTC
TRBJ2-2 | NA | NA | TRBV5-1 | CASSLYAAQGTGELFF | TGCGCCAGCAGCTTGTATGCCGCACAGGGAACCGGGGAGCTGTTTTTT